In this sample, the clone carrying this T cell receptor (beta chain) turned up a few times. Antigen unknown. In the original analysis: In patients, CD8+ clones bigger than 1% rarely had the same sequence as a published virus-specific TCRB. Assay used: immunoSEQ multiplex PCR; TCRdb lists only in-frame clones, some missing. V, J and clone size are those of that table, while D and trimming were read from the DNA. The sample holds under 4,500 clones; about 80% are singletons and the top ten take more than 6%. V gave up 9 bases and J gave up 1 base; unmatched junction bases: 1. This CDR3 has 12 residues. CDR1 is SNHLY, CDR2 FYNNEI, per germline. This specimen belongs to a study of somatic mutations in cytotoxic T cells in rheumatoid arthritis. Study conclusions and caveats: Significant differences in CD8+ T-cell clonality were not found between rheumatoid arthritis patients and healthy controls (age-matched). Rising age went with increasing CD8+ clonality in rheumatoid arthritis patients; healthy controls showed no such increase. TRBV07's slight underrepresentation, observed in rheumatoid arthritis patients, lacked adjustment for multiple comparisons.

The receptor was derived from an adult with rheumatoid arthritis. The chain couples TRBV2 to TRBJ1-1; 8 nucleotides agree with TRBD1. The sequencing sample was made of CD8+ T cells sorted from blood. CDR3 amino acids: CASGTGNTEAFF. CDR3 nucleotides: TGTGCCAGTGGGACAGGGAACACTGAAGCTTTCTTT.